Below, 30 T cell receptor beta chains from the same sample are listed, as sequenced in a study of memory CD4+ T cells and cytomegalovirus serostatus. Single viable CD3+CD4+CD8-CD45RO+ cells were sorted as the memory CD4+ T cells. The repertoire was sequenced with immunoSEQ multiplex PCR; TCRdb's copy has only in-frame clones and lacks some. The table has approximately 46,000 clones, under 80% seen once. The sequenced sample was memory CD4+ T cells from blood. These receptors all come from an adult in good health and CMV-seronegative.

The chain joins TRBV25-1 to TRBJ2-3, with TRBD1 as a possible D gene (6 bases). V was shortened by 0 bases and J by 3 bases, with 10 bases between the two germline ends. The length of the CDR3 is 15 residues. Germline values: CDR1 MGHDK, CDR2 SYGVNS. The CDR3 DNA reads TGTGCCAGCAGTGAATACCCAGGACAGACAGATACGCAGTATTTT. It yields the protein CASSEYPGQTDTQYF.

This chain connects TRBV27 to TRBJ1-5, with 9 bases aligning to TRBD1. V shed 6 bases, J shed 5 bases, and the junction held 5 bases outside the gene matches. The germline CDR1 and CDR2 sequences are MNHEY and SMNVEV (reference sequence). The CDR3 has 14 amino acids. The chain's CDR3 is CASSHRGRDQPQHF. CDR3 sequence (DNA): TGTGCCAGCAGCCACAGGGGGCGCGATCAGCCCCAGCATTTT.

This clone was counted between two and nine times. J is TRBJ1-2 and V is TRBV11-2; no clear D gene. V lost 2 bases and J lost 7, with 11 bases in between. The CDR3 extends over 13 amino acids. Germline values: CDR1 SGHAT, CDR2 FQNNGV. DNA of the CDR3: TGTGCCAGCAGCTTATGGGAGGGTGCTGGCTACACCTTC. Amino acids: CASSLWEGAGYTF.

The chain combines TRBV15 with TRBJ2-2; TRBD1 matches 10 bases. The germline V gene encodes CDR1 LNHNV and CDR2 YYDKDF (reference sequence). V was pared by 7 bases and J by 1 base, with 3 bases of the junction left unmatched. CDR3 length: 15 residues. CDR3 nucleotide sequence: TGTGCCACCAAGACAGGGGGCAGGAACACCGGGGAGCTGTTTTTT. It is translated as CATKTGGRNTGELFF.

This chain joins TRBV19 and TRBJ1-5, with 10 bases matching TRBD1. J lost 7 bases, V lost 9 bases, and 15 bases had no gene match. The CDR3 covers 16 residues. Germline V gene sequence: CDR1 LNHDA, CDR2 SQIVND (reference sequence). CDR3: CASLGQGGSGIQPQHF. CDR3 coding DNA: TGTGCCAGCTTAGGACAGGGGGGGTCCGGAATCCAGCCCCAGCATTTT.

The V gene is TRBV6-1, the J gene TRBJ1-4, with no clear D. This CDR3 has 15 residues. Germline CDR1 MNHNS, CDR2 SASEGT. Trimming left V 6 bases short and J 10 bases short, with 21 bases between. The CDR3 DNA sequence: TGTGCCAGCAGGAGCAGTGGACGGACGGTCGGAAAACTGTTTTTT. This encodes CASRSSGRTVGKLFF.

The chain combines TRBV10-3 with TRBJ2-2; possible D gene TRBD2, 5 bases. V was trimmed by 3 bases and J by 6 bases, leaving 14 bases between them. Germline-derived CDR1 and CDR2 are ENHRY and SYGVKD. The CDR3 runs to 15 residues. The CDR3 loop reads CAISERTPKAGELFF. CDR3 sequence (DNA): TGTGCCATCAGTGAAAGGACTCCCAAGGCCGGGGAGCTGTTTTTT.

In its sample, this clone was seen once. The V call is TRBV5-1, the J call TRBJ2-1; 10 positions agree with TRBD1. The CDR3 covers 18 residues. V lost 3 bases and J lost 5; bases outside the gene matches: 14. Germline loops: CDR1 SGHRS, CDR2 YFSETQ. Here the CDR3 reads CASSSRSSGTGDHNEQFF. The CDR3 DNA reads TGCGCCAGCAGCTCAAGATCTTCCGGGACAGGGGATCACAATGAGCAGTTCTTC. Full variable domain (rest looked up from reference TRBV5-1 and TRBJ2-1): KAGVTQTPRYLIKTRGQQVTLSCSPISGHRSVSWYQQTPGQGLQFLFEYFSETQRNKGNFPGRFSGRQFSNSRSEMNVSTLELGDSALYLCASSSRSSGTGDHNEQFFGPGTRLTVL.

The J gene is TRBJ2-5, the V gene TRBV5-1, with TRBD2 matching over 13 bases. With 5 bases clipped from V and 5 bases from J, the junction kept 9 bases outside the gene matches. CDR3 length equals 16 residues. From germline, CDR1 is SGHRS and CDR2 YFSETQ. CDR3: CASRKSGTSGAETQYF. In nucleotides, the CDR3 is TGCGCCAGCAGAAAATCCGGGACTAGCGGGGCGGAGACCCAGTACTTC.

The chain combines TRBV27 with TRBJ1-4; D is perhaps TRBD1 (6 bases). Trimming pared 4 bases from V and 5 bases from J, leaving 14 bases between. The CDR3 extends over 15 amino acids. Per germline, CDR1 MNHEY and CDR2 SMNVEV (reference sequence). The CDR3 DNA reads as TGTGCCAGCAGTTCCCACAGGGAGGACAATGAAAAACTGTTTTTT. Amino acids: CASSSHREDNEKLFF.

Here the CDR3 reads CASSLVTGQETQYF. CDR3 nucleotide sequence: TGTGCCAGCAGCTTGGTCACAGGACAAGAGACCCAGTACTTC. This rearrangement joins TRBV5-4 to TRBJ2-5; D might be TRBD1 (5 bases). The CDR3 extends over 14 amino acids. Germline V CDR1 and CDR2: SGHNT, YYREEE (reference sequence). V was trimmed by 0 bases and J by 2 bases, leaving 8 bases between them.

The rearrangement links TRBV4-3 to TRBJ1-6, with 8 bases matching TRBD1. J was trimmed by 1 base and V by 4 bases; bases with no gene match: 3. Germline V gives CDR1 LGHNA, CDR2 YSLEER. The CDR3 has 16 residues. The CDR3 DNA sequence: TGCGCCAGCAGCCCACACAGGGGGTCCTATAATTCACCCCTCCACTTT. It specifies CASSPHRGSYNSPLHF.

The V gene is TRBV7-2, the J gene TRBJ1-1; D is possibly TRBD1 (6 bases). Germline CDR1 is SGHTA and CDR2 is FQGNSA. The V gene lost 5 bases and the J gene lost 0 bases, with 16 bases spanning the gap. There are 16 residues in the CDR3. The CDR3 reads CASSPKSGAVNTEAFF. In DNA, the CDR3 is TGTGCCAGCAGCCCTAAGTCGGGGGCGGTGAACACTGAAGCTTTCTTT. The variable domain in full, with the rest retrieved from reference TRBV7-2 and TRBJ1-1, is GAGVSQSPSNKVTEKGKDVELRCDPISGHTALYWYRQSLGQGLEFLIYFQGNSAPDKSGLPSDRFSAERTGGSVSTLTIQRTQQEDSAVYLCASSPKSGAVNTEAFFGQGTRLTVV.

This clone has more than one count but fewer than ten. V is TRBV7-3 and J is TRBJ2-2, with 7 bases aligning to TRBD1. Germline assignment: CDR1 SGHTA and CDR2 FQGTGA. The CDR3 length is 14 residues. The V and J ends lost 6 bases and 4 bases, in that order; junction bases with no gene match: 5. CDR3 coding DNA: TGTGCCAGCAGTCGACAGGGTCTCACCGGGGAGCTGTTTTTT. Its protein product is CASSRQGLTGELFF. Using reference TRBV7-3 and TRBJ2-2 for the parts outside the CDR3, the full variable domain is GAGVSQTPSNKVTEKGKYVELRCDPISGHTALYWYRQSLGQGPEFLIYFQGTGAADDSGLPNDRFFAVRPEGSVSTLKIQRTERGDSAVYLCASSRQGLTGELFFGEGSRLTVL.

The chain couples TRBV7-2 to TRBJ1-5; D ambiguous. Germline CDR1 reads SGHTA; CDR2 reads FQGNSA. V lost 5 bases to trimming and J lost 6 bases, with 17 bases between them. CDR3 length: 15 amino acids. CDR3 region: CASSQNGGWAQPQHF. CDR3 nucleotide sequence: TGTGCCAGCAGCCAGAACGGAGGGTGGGCTCAGCCCCAGCATTTT.

V is TRBV7-6 and J is TRBJ1-1, with D possibly TRBD1 on 5 matching bases. Germline CDR1 reads SGHVS; CDR2 reads FNYEAQ. V was clipped by 0 bases and J by 4 bases, with 12 bases between them. CDR3 length: 15 residues. DNA for the CDR3: TGTGCCAGCAGCTTAGCGTCGCAGGGATCCACTGAAGCTTTCTTT. Translation gives CASSLASQGSTEAFF. Drawing the rest from reference TRBV7-6 and TRBJ1-1, the complete variable domain is GAGVSQSPRYKVTKRGQDVALRCDPISGHVSLYWYRQALGQGPEFLTYFNYEAQQDKSGLPNDRFSAERPEGSISTLTIQRTEQRDSAMYRCASSLASQGSTEAFFGQGTRLTVV.

The CDR3 loop reads CASSPTGVLGYTF. In DNA form, the CDR3 reads TGTGCCAGCAGCCCTACAGGGGTACTTGGCTACACCTTC. The chain has TRBV11-2 and TRBJ1-2, with TRBD1 matching over 7 bases. Looked up from germline, CDR1 is SGHAT and CDR2 is FQNNGV. This CDR3 is built from 13 residues. J gave up 7 bases and V 5 bases, and 7 bases lay outside the gene matches.

The V call is TRBV4-3, the J call TRBJ2-7, with no clear D. The CDR3 is 13 amino acids. Germline assignment: CDR1 LGHNA and CDR2 YSLEER. V dropped 0 bases and J dropped 3 bases, with 6 bases sitting between them. CDR3 nucleotide sequence: TGCGCCAGCAGCCAAGAGTTGGGCTACGAGCAGTACTTC. This sequence encodes CASSQELGYEQYF.

This clone was detected a few times. Other DNA sequences within the sample encode an identical CDR3. The V gene is TRBV10-3, the J gene TRBJ1-2; D perhaps matches TRBD1 (6 bases). The CDR3 totals 13 residues. The V and J ends lost 3 bases and 4 bases respectively, with 9 bases between them. In germline, CDR1 is ENHRY, CDR2 SYGVKD. CDR3 coding DNA: TGTGCCATCAGTGAATCGACAGGCTATGGCTACACCTTC. The encoded protein is CAISESTGYGYTF.

J is TRBJ1-3 and V is TRBV6-5; D remains unclear. The CDR3 runs to 13 residues. Germline V gene data show CDR1 as MNHEY and CDR2 as SVGAGI. V was shortened by 5 bases and J by 0 bases, with 5 bases between the two germline ends. The CDR3 sequence: CASSALSGNTIYF. As DNA, the CDR3 is TGTGCCAGCAGTGCTCTCTCTGGAAACACCATATATTTT.

The chain joins TRBV6-1 to TRBJ2-1, with 9 bases lining up with TRBD1. V was pared by 4 bases and J by 9 bases, with 10 bases of the junction left unmatched. The germline V gene encodes CDR1 MNHNS and CDR2 SASEGT. CDR3 length: 15 residues. The DNA for the CDR3 is TGTGCCAGCAGTGGAGAGACAGGGGGATCGGGTGAGCAGTTCTTC. Encoded protein: CASSGETGGSGEQFF.

V usage is TRBV11-1 and J usage is TRBJ2-7; D unresolved. The germline gives CDR1 SGHAT, CDR2 FQDESV (reference sequence). The CDR3 has 13 residues. Deletions cut 3 bases from V and 0 bases from J, with 6 bases between. CDR3 bases: TGTGCCAGCAGCTTCAGTCACTCCTACGAGCAGTACTTC. Translation gives CASSFSHSYEQYF.

This rearrangement joins TRBV18 to TRBJ2-7; 7 bases agree with TRBD1. The ends lost 8 bases at V and 2 bases at J; junction bases unmatched: 6. The length of the CDR3 is 13 residues. Germline V gene data show CDR1 as KGHSH and CDR2 as LQKENI. DNA of the CDR3: TGTGCCAGCCGATTACAGGGGACCTACGAGCAGTACTTC. This translates into CASRLQGTYEQYF.

The chain links TRBV9 to TRBJ1-6, with TRBD1 matching 7 bases. The germline V gene encodes CDR1 SGDLS and CDR2 YYNGEE. The J segment lost 6 bases and the V segment lost 4 bases, leaving 7 bases of the junction unmatched. The CDR3 has 15 amino acids. CDR3 sequence reads: CASSPRQGPNSPLHF. CDR3 coding DNA: TGTGCCAGCAGCCCCCGACAGGGTCCTAATTCACCCCTCCACTTT.

This clone appeared a few times. The chain links TRBV7-2 to TRBJ2-2, with D perhaps matching TRBD2 (8 bases). CDR1 and CDR2 (germline): SGHTA, FQGNSA. This CDR3 spans 15 amino acids. Trimming left V 3 bases short and J 5 bases short, with 13 bases between. The CDR3 sequence is CASSFSGTVTGELFF. The DNA of the CDR3 is TGTGCCAGCAGCTTTAGCGGGACAGTAACCGGGGAGCTGTTTTTT.

The rearrangement joins TRBV11-2 to TRBJ1-6; D gene uncertain. From germline, CDR1 is SGHAT and CDR2 FQNNGV. V lost 5 bases and J lost 6, with 11 bases in between. The CDR3 consists of 14 residues. The CDR3 protein is CASSRASFNSPLHF. DNA for the CDR3: TGTGCCAGCAGCCGGGCAAGCTTTAATTCACCCCTCCACTTT.

This chain links TRBV6-5 with TRBJ2-7; no definite D call. Germline CDR1 reads MNHEY; CDR2 reads SVGAGI. The CDR3 sequence is 14 residues long. V was trimmed by 2 bases and J by 1 base, leaving 9 bases between them. The CDR3 region is CASSYNKQSYEQYF. In DNA form, the CDR3 reads TGTGCCAGCAGTTACAACAAACAGTCCTACGAGCAGTACTTC.

The chain carries TRBV7-6 and TRBJ2-2, with D hard to call. This CDR3 has 14 amino acids. Germline V CDR1 and CDR2: SGHVS, FNYEAQ. V was pared by 3 bases and J by 8 bases, with 13 bases between. CDR3 protein: CASSFTRVGGELFF. In DNA, the CDR3 is TGTGCCAGCAGCTTTACCCGAGTGGGGGGGGAGCTGTTTTTT.

The chain carries TRBV18 and TRBJ1-1, with 7 positions matching TRBD1. CDR1 and CDR2 (germline): KGHSH, LQKENI. CDR3 length: 15 residues. Germline trimming cut 3 bases from V and 1 base from J; bases unmatched to any gene: 5. CDR3 sequence (DNA): TGTGCCAGCTCACCCAGGACAGGTCCGAACACTGAAGCTTTCTTT. Amino acids: CASSPRTGPNTEAFF.

V gene TRBV5-4 combines with J gene TRBJ1-2, with a tentative D call TRBD1 (5 bases). With 5 bases removed from V and 2 bases from J, the gap between germline ends came to 19 bases. This CDR3 is 16 amino acids long. The germline CDR1 and CDR2 sequences are SGHNT and YYREEE (reference sequence). The CDR3 bases are TGTGCCAGCAGAATCGGGACGCGACTTCAGAACTATGGCTACACCTTC. It translates to CASRIGTRLQNYGYTF.